The 9 T cell receptor beta chains below all came from one sample that was sequenced in a study of early T cells in non-severe SARS-CoV-2 infection. Via MiXCR, TCRdb re-called the 5' RACE reads, giving one row per CDR3 protein. The profile shows roughly 41,000 distinct CDR3 sequences, more than 4.5% of them singletons. The sample consisted of whole blood, taken at baseline. These receptors originate from an adult who was a healthcare worker with PCR-confirmed SARS-CoV-2 infection or an uninfected control (not recorded which).

This clonotype appeared a few times. This chain uses TRBV7-2 with TRBJ1-1; D not resolved. The germline V gene encodes CDR1 SGHTA and CDR2 FQGNSA. The CDR3 runs to 13 residues. Trimming stripped 1 base from V and 5 bases from J, with 8 bases between. CDR3 sequence: CASSLVEMTEAFF. CDR3 bases: TGTGCCAGCAGCTTAGTGGAGATGACTGAAGCTTTCTTT.

The chain is built from TRBV12-3 or TRBV12-4 and TRBJ1-1; TRBD1 might be the D (5 bases). CDR3 size: 13 residues. Trimming shortened V by 6 bases and J by 0 bases, and 8 bases separated the two germline ends. The CDR3 coding sequence is TGTGCCAGCAGCAGACAGATGAACACTGAAGCTTTCTTT. Translation: CASSRQMNTEAFF.

This clonotype came up a few times. The rearrangement uses TRBV6-1 and TRBJ2-7; the D is unclear. Trimming cost V 1 base and J 0 bases, with 10 bases left between them. Germline values: CDR1 MNHNS, CDR2 SASEGT. This CDR3 is built from 15 residues. CDR3 in DNA: TGTGCCAGCAGTGAAGGTACATCGAGCTCCTACGAGCAGTACTTC. It yields the protein CASSEGTSSSYEQYF.

This clonotype was counted at least ten times. The rearrangement links TRBV7-6 to TRBJ2-7, with D possibly matching TRBD2 (6 bases). Per the germline V gene, CDR1 is SGHVS and CDR2 is FNYEAQ. V was clipped by 6 bases and J by 5 bases, with 11 bases between them. This CDR3 comprises 12 residues. The CDR3 nucleotides read TGTGCCAGCAGAGGGACTGGAGACGAGCAGTACTTC. It encodes CASRGTGDEQYF.

Many counts were recorded for this clonotype. The chain couples TRBV11-2 to TRBJ1-1, with D possibly TRBD1 on 5 matching bases. The CDR3 is 15 residues long. Germline V gene data show CDR1 as SGHAT and CDR2 as FQNNGV. V was pared by 1 base and J by 0 bases, with 9 bases between. The CDR3 loop reads CASSLVGGMNTEAFF. The CDR3 DNA follows: TGTGCCAGCAGCTTAGTCGGGGGTATGAACACTGAAGCTTTCTTT.

This clonotype is deemed medium-sized. The CDR3, as DNA: TGTGCCAGCAGCCCCGGGACTAACACAGATACGCAGTATTTT. It is translated as CASSPGTNTDTQYF. The chain combines TRBV28 with TRBJ2-3; 7 positions agree with TRBD2. Germline V gene lookup returns CDR1 MDHEN and CDR2 SYDVKM. V was clipped by 6 bases and J by 2 bases; unmatched bases: 5. This CDR3 spans 14 amino acids.

This clonotype was seen ten or more times. This sequence joins TRBV18 and TRBJ2-1; D unclear. The CDR3 sequence is 12 residues long. V lost 0 bases and J lost 7, with 4 bases in between. CDR1 and CDR2 from the germline V gene are KGHSH and LQKENI. The CDR3: CASSPPENEQFF. The CDR3 bases are TGTGCCAGCTCACCACCGGAAAATGAGCAGTTCTTC. The complete variable domain, with remaining parts taken from reference TRBV18 and TRBJ2-1, reads NAGVMQNPRHLVRRRGQEARLRCSPMKGHSHVYWYRQLPEEGLKFMVYLQKENIIDESGMPKERFSAEFPKEGPSILRIQQVVRGDSAAYFCASSPPENEQFFGPGTRLTVL.

The CDR3: CAWSGIAGAEQFF. In DNA form, the CDR3 reads TGTGCCTGGAGTGGAATAGCGGGAGCTGAGCAGTTCTTC. The J gene is TRBJ2-1, the V gene TRBV30, with TRBD2 identical over 9 bases. The V segment lost 1 base and the J segment 9 bases; nucleotides outside the gene matches: 4. CDR3 length equals 13 residues. From germline, CDR1 is GTSNPN and CDR2 SVGIG (reference sequence).

The chain carries TRBV30 and TRBJ2-3; possible D gene TRBD2, 6 bases. With 3 bases removed from V and 5 bases from J, the gap between germline ends came to 15 bases. CDR1 and CDR2 from the germline V gene are GTSNPN and SVGIG (reference sequence). The CDR3 is 14 amino acids. CDR3 amino acids: CAWSRGGTGDTQYF. The DNA of the CDR3 is TGTGCCTGGAGCCGCGGCGGGACGGGAGATACGCAGTATTTT.